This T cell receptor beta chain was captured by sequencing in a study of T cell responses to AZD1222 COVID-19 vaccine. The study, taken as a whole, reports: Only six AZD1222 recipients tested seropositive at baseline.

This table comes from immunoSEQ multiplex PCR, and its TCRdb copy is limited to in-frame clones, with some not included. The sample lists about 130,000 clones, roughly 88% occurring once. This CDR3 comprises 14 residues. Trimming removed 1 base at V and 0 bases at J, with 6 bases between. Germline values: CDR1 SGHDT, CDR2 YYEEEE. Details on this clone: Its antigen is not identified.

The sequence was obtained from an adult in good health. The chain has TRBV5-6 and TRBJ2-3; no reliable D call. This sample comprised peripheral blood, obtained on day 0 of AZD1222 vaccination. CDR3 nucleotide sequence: TGTGCCAGCAGCTTGACGGTCAGCACAGATACGCAGTATTTT. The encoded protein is CASSLTVSTDTQYF.